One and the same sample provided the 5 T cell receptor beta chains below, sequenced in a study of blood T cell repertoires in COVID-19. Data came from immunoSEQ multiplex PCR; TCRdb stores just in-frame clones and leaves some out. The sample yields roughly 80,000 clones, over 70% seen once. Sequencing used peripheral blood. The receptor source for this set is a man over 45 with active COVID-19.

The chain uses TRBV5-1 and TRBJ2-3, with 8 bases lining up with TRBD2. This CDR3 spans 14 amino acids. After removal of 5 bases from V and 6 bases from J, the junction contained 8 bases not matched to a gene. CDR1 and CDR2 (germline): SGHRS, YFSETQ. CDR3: CASSLLAAGDTQYF. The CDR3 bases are TGCGCCAGCAGTTTACTAGCGGCGGGGGATACGCAGTATTTT.

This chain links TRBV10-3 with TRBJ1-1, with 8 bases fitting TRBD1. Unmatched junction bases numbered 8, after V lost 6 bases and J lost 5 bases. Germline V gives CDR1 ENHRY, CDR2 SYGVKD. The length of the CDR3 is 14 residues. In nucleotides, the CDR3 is TGTGCCATCAGCCACACAGGGGGGCAGACTGAAGCTTTCTTT. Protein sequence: CAISHTGGQTEAFF.

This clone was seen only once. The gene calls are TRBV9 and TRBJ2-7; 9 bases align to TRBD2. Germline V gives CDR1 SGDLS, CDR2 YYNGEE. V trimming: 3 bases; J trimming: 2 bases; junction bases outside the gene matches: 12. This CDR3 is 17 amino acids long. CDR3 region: CASSDSSGASPAYEQYF. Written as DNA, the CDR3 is TGTGCCAGCAGCGACTCTAGCGGGGCCTCCCCCGCCTACGAGCAGTACTTC.

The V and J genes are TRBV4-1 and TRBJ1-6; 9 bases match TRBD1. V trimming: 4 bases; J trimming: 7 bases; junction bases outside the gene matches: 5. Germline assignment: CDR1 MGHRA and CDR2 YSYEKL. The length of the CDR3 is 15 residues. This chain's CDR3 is CASSPGQGYNSPLHF. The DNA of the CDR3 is TGCGCCAGCAGCCCGGGACAGGGTTACAATTCACCCCTCCACTTT.

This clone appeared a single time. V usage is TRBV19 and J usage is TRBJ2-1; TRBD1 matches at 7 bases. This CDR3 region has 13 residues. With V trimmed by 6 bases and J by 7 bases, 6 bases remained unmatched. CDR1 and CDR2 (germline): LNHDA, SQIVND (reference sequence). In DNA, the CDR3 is TGTGCCAGTAGCCCAGGGACAGAAAATGAGCAGTTCTTC. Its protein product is CASSPGTENEQFF.